These 25 T cell receptor beta chains came from one sample sequenced in a study of T cells after yellow fever vaccination. TCRdb called the 5' RACE reads again in MiXCR, with one record for every CDR3 protein. The sample contains 400,000 or so distinct CDR3 sequences, roughly 20% of which appear only once. Sequencing was performed on PBMCs, taken before the yellow fever booster vaccination. These receptors were taken from a man aged 18 to 29 who received the YFV17D yellow fever vaccine.

V and J are TRBV6-5 and TRBJ1-2, with 9 bases lining up with TRBD1. The CDR3 runs to 16 residues. Losses at the gene ends were 6 bases for V and 0 bases for J; bases not matched to a gene: 8. Germline V gene sequence: CDR1 MNHEY, CDR2 SVGAGI. CDR3 bases: TGTGCCAGCAGCCCTACCTGGACAGGGGCTAACTATGGCTACACCTTC. Translated: CASSPTWTGANYGYTF.

Only a few counts were recorded for this clonotype. The V and J genes are TRBV19 and TRBJ2-3; D ambiguous. CDR1 is LNHDA, CDR2 SQIVND, per germline (reference sequence). This CDR3 is 14 amino acids long. V was pared by 4 bases and J by 1 base, with 9 bases between. CDR3 loop: CASSKWMRTDTQYF. The CDR3 nucleotides are TGTGCCAGTAGTAAATGGATGCGCACAGATACGCAGTATTTT. Supplemented by reference TRBV19 and TRBJ2-3, the full variable domain reads DGGITQSPKYLFRKEGQNVTLSCEQNLNHDAMYWYRQDPGQGLRLIYYSQIVNDFQKGDIAEGYSVSREKKESFPLTVTSAQKNPTAFYLCASSKWMRTDTQYFGPGTRLTVL.

CDR3 region: CASSTVTGIDEQYF. In nucleotides, the CDR3 is TGTGCCAGCTCAACCGTAACAGGGATCGACGAGCAGTACTTC. The V gene is TRBV18, the J gene TRBJ2-7, with a possible D match to TRBD1 (6 bases). Germline values: CDR1 KGHSH, CDR2 LQKENI. The V end lost 5 bases, the J end lost 5 bases, and 16 bases lay between the germline ends. The CDR3 loop spans 14 amino acids.

This sequence joins TRBV6-9 and TRBJ2-7; TRBD1 is a possible D gene (6 bases). This CDR3 has 16 residues. V was pared by 1 base and J by 0 bases, with 13 bases between. Germline loops: CDR1 MNHGY, CDR2 SVAAGI. DNA of the CDR3: TGTGCCAGCAGTTATTTGTGCTGGGGGCCCTCCTACGAGCAGTACTTC. Its translation is CASSYLCWGPSYEQYF.

In this sample, this clonotype turned up a few times. J is TRBJ2-2 and V is TRBV4-2; 10 bases fit TRBD2. The CDR3 is 18 residues long. Germline V gene lookup returns CDR1 LGHNA and CDR2 YNFKEQ. The V and J ends lost 0 bases and 6 bases, in that order; junction bases with no gene match: 10. CDR3 in DNA: TGTGCCAGCAGCCAAGAAGTCAGCGGGGGGGCCGGTCCCGGGGAGCTGTTTTTT. It is translated as CASSQEVSGGAGPGELFF.

V gene TRBV18 combines with J gene TRBJ2-2; D not resolved. The CDR3 length is 14 residues. The germline V gene has CDR1 KGHSH and CDR2 LQKENI. Trimming removed 2 bases at V and 6 bases at J, with 10 bases between. For the CDR3, the DNA is TGTGCCAGCTCACCAAGGCCAGTGTCCGGGGAGCTGTTTTTT. Residues: CASSPRPVSGELFF.

The V gene is TRBV7-2, the J gene TRBJ2-1, with D possibly being TRBD2 (5 bases). Germline V gene data show CDR1 as SGHTA and CDR2 as FQGNSA. This CDR3 is built from 15 residues. With 5 bases removed from V and 4 bases from J, the gap between germline ends came to 15 bases. This chain's CDR3 is CASSQLAVGYNEQFF. The CDR3 DNA follows: TGTGCCAGCAGCCAGCTAGCTGTAGGATACAATGAGCAGTTCTTC.

This clonotype has just a few counts. The chain joins TRBV9 to TRBJ2-5; the D is unclear. Germline CDR1 is SGDLS and CDR2 is YYNGEE. This CDR3 contains 15 residues. V was cut by 0 bases and J by 5 bases, with 14 bases left in between. The CDR3, as DNA: TGTGCCAGCAGCGTAGCTAATGAGGTTGCGGAGACCCAGTACTTC. This translates into CASSVANEVAETQYF.

The J gene is TRBJ2-1, the V gene TRBV29-1, with a possible D match to TRBD1 (6 bases). The germline V gene has CDR1 SQVTM and CDR2 ANQGSEA. Deletions cut 6 bases from V and 14 bases from J, with 17 bases between. The CDR3 contains 11 residues. CDR3 DNA sequence: TGCAGCGTGGCACAGGGTAGGGAAGAGTTCTTC. Translation: CSVAQGREEFF.

This chain joins TRBV20-1 and TRBJ1-5; D is ambiguous. This CDR3 contains 16 residues. CDR1 is DFQATT and CDR2 is SNEGSKA in the germline V gene (reference sequence). The V and J ends lost 0 bases and 3 bases respectively, with 15 bases between them. Written as DNA, the CDR3 is TGCAGTGCTAGAGATGGGCGGTCAGTGAACAATCAGCCCCAGCATTTT. It encodes CSARDGRSVNNQPQHF.

There are a few counts of this clonotype. The J gene is TRBJ2-2, the V gene TRBV7-3; D unresolved. The CDR3 is made up of 14 amino acids. Trimming removed 5 bases from V and 5 bases from J, with 12 bases in between. Germline CDR1 reads SGHTA; CDR2 reads FQGTGA. This CDR3 reads CASSPRLQTGELFF. The CDR3 DNA reads TGTGCCAGCAGCCCCCGACTCCAAACCGGGGAGCTGTTTTTT.

This clonotype turned up a few times. The V call is TRBV5-1, the J call TRBJ1-6; 9 positions match TRBD1. The CDR3 is 15 residues long. In germline, CDR1 is SGHRS, CDR2 YFSETQ. V lost 4 bases to trimming and J lost 10 bases; unmatched junction nucleotides: 9. In DNA, the CDR3 is TGCGCCAGCAGCCCCGGGGGACAGGGTTGGTCACCCCTCCACTTT. As protein: CASSPGGQGWSPLHF.

The rearrangement links TRBV6-1 to TRBJ2-7, with D tentatively TRBD1 or TRBD2 (5 bases each). The CDR3 has 12 residues. The V end was cut by 5 bases, the J end by 3 bases, with 8 bases between. CDR1 MNHNS and CDR2 SASEGT come from the germline V gene. The CDR3 spells CASSRGLYEQYF. The CDR3 DNA sequence: TGTGCCAGCAGTCGGGGCCTCTACGAGCAGTACTTC.

This clonotype was seen repeatedly, ten times or more. This chain connects TRBV15 to TRBJ2-1; possibly TRBD2 for D (7 bases). Germline CDR1 is LNHNV and CDR2 is YYDKDF (reference sequence). CDR3 size: 15 residues. Deletions cut 2 bases from V and 7 bases from J, with 15 bases between. The CDR3 DNA sequence: TGTGCCACCAGCAGATCCAATAGGGGGGGGAATGAGCAGTTCTTC. It specifies CATSRSNRGGNEQFF.

The chain joins TRBV5-1 to TRBJ2-5, with a tentative D call TRBD2 (5 bases). The CDR3 covers 13 residues. Between the trimmed V and J ends, which lost 5 bases and 5 bases, there was a span of 13 bases. CDR1 is SGHRS, CDR2 YFSETQ, per germline. The CDR3 here is CASSQSPGETQYF. The CDR3 DNA reads as TGCGCCAGCAGTCAAAGTCCGGGGGAGACCCAGTACTTC.

The chain has TRBV11-2 and TRBJ2-5; 10 bases are shared with TRBD2. Germline CDR1 and CDR2: SGHAT and FQNNGV. Losses at the gene ends were 3 bases for V and 5 bases for J; bases not matched to a gene: 9. The CDR3 has 16 residues. CDR3 sequence: CASSFGLAVGEETQYF. For the CDR3, the DNA is TGTGCCAGCAGCTTCGGACTAGCGGTAGGGGAGGAGACCCAGTACTTC.

The chain employs TRBV7-2 and TRBJ2-3, with a tentative D call TRBD2 (7 bases). The CDR3 extends over 14 amino acids. V was shortened by 7 bases and J by 4 bases, with 15 bases between the two germline ends. From germline, CDR1 is SGHTA and CDR2 FQGNSA. The CDR3 loop reads CASNQWGGPDTQYF. Here the CDR3 DNA reads TGTGCCAGCAACCAATGGGGGGGGCCAGATACGCAGTATTTT.

The chain employs TRBV6-2 or TRBV6-3 and TRBJ1-6; D call uncertain. V lost 5 bases, J lost 14 bases, and 13 bases lay in between. The CDR3 is made up of 12 amino acids. Looked up from germline, CDR1 is MNHEY and CDR2 is SVGEGT. The CDR3 spells CASSGRVRALHF. The CDR3 DNA sequence: TGTGCCAGCAGTGGGAGGGTCCGCGCCCTCCACTTT.

This rearrangement joins TRBV4-2 to TRBJ2-1; D perhaps matches TRBD2 (6 bases). In germline, CDR1 is LGHNA, CDR2 YNFKEQ. The CDR3 has 15 residues. Trimming took 4 bases from V and 4 from J, leaving 14 bases between them. In DNA form, the CDR3 reads TGTGCCAGCAGCCGGGAGGCTAGCTCATACAATGAGCAGTTCTTC. This gives the protein CASSREASSYNEQFF.

This clonotype was seen a few times. The genes are TRBV7-9 and TRBJ1-6, with D tentatively TRBD1 (5 bases). The CDR3 is made up of 16 amino acids. Per the germline V gene, CDR1 is SEHNR and CDR2 is FQNEAQ (reference sequence). V was cut by 5 bases and J by 8 bases, with 19 bases left in between. For the CDR3, the DNA is TGTGCCAGCAGCCGAGCGCTAGGGGCGGGCGATTCACCCCTCCACTTT. This gives the protein CASSRALGAGDSPLHF.

This clonotype occurred a few times. This chain connects TRBV5-5 to TRBJ2-1, with D perhaps TRBD1 or TRBD2 (5 bases each). V lost 0 bases and J lost 8, with 12 bases in between. The CDR3 is made up of 14 amino acids. In germline, CDR1 is SGHKS, CDR2 YYEKEE (reference sequence). The CDR3 coding sequence is TGTGCCAGCAGCTTGGGGGGGTGGACGGATGAGCAGTTCTTC. Translating it yields CASSLGGWTDEQFF.

J is TRBJ1-2 and V is TRBV7-2; 7 bases align to TRBD1. The CDR3 is 16 residues long. The J segment lost 2 bases and the V segment lost 5 bases, leaving 11 bases of the junction unmatched. From germline, CDR1 is SGHTA and CDR2 FQGNSA. As DNA, the CDR3 is TGTGCCAGCAGCCAAGTCCCGGGACAGAAGAACTATGGCTACACCTTC. Translating gives CASSQVPGQKNYGYTF.

This clonotype was detected a few times. The chain employs TRBV5-1 and TRBJ2-3, with D possibly TRBD1 on 7 matching bases. CDR1 SGHRS and CDR2 YFSETQ come from the germline V gene. The CDR3 is made up of 16 amino acids. Between the trimmed V and J ends, which lost 4 bases and 3 bases, there was a span of 18 bases. The CDR3 bases are TGCGCCAGCAGCCCCCGACTAGACAGGGAGACAGATACGCAGTATTTT. It specifies CASSPRLDRETDTQYF.

This clonotype was recorded at least ten times. V is TRBV7-8 and J is TRBJ2-2; 10 bases are a match to TRBD2. This CDR3 is built from 15 residues. Germline lookup yields CDR1 SGHVS and CDR2 FQNEAQ. J was trimmed by 5 bases and V by 2 bases; bases with no gene match: 2. The CDR3 nucleotides are TGTGCCAGCAGCTTACCTAGCGGGGGTACCGGGGAGCTGTTTTTT. Translation: CASSLPSGGTGELFF. The complete variable domain, with remaining parts taken from reference TRBV7-8 and TRBJ2-2, reads GAGVSQSPRYKVAKRGQDVALRCDPISGHVSLFWYQQALGQGPEFLTYFQNEAQLDKSGLPSDRFFAERPEGSVSTLKIQRTQQEDSAVYLCASSLPSGGTGELFFGEGSRLTVL.

In its sample, this clonotype was seen many times. The chain combines TRBV5-1 with TRBJ2-4, with D uncertain. Trimming shortened V by 0 bases and J by 7 bases, and 8 bases separated the two germline ends. Germline-derived CDR1 and CDR2 are SGHRS and YFSETQ. This CDR3 comprises 13 residues. CDR3 sequence reads: CASSLGVRNIQYF. CDR3 coding DNA: TGCGCCAGCAGCTTGGGAGTACGTAACATTCAGTACTTC.